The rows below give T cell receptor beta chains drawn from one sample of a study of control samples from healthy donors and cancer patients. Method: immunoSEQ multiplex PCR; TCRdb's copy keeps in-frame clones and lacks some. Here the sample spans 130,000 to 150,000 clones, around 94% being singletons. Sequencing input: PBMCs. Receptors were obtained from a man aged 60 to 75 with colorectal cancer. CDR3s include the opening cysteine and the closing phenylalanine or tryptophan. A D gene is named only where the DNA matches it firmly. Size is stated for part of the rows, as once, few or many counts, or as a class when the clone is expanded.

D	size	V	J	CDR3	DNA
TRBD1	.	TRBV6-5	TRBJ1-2	CASSYSGTVNYGYTF	TGTGCCAGCAGTTACTCCGGGACAGTTAACTATGGCTACACCTTC
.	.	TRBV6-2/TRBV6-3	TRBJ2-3	CASSYRGGGTDTQYF	TGTGCCAGCAGTTACAGGGGCGGGGGCACAGATACGCAGTATTTT
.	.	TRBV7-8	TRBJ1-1	CASSLMRRGAGTEAFF	TGTGCCAGCAGCTTAATGCGGCGGGGGGCTGGCACTGAAGCTTTCTTT
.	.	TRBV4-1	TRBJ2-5	CASSPPGRKETQYF	TGCGCCAGCAGCCCCCCGGGACGCAAAGAGACCCAGTACTTC
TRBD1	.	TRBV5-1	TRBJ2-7	CASSFRTGSYEQYF	TGCGCCAGCAGCTTCCGGACAGGGTCCTACGAGCAGTACTTC
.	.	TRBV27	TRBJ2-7	CASRSWGNYEQYF	TGTGCCAGTCGAAGTTGGGGGAACTACGAGCAGTACTTC
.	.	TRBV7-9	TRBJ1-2	CASSLDVTYGYTF	TGTGCCAGCAGCTTAGATGTGACCTATGGCTACACCTTC
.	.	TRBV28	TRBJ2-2	CASSLMGEVNTGELFF	TGTGCCAGCAGTTTAATGGGGGAAGTCAACACCGGGGAGCTGTTTTTT
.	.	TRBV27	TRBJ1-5	CASSLSLGSNQPQHF	TGTGCCAGCAGTTTAAGTTTAGGTAGCAATCAGCCCCAGCATTTT
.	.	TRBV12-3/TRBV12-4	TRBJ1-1	CASRPGNTEAFF	TGTGCCAGCAGGCCAGGGAACACTGAAGCTTTCTTT
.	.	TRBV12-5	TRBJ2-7	CASGLNLRQGQSYEQYF	TGTGCTAGTGGCCTTAACCTAAGGCAGGGACAAAGCTACGAGCAGTACTTC
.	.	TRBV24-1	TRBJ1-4	CATSDLPGTANEKLFF	TGTGCCACCAGTGATTTACCCGGGACGGCGAATGAAAAACTGTTTTTT
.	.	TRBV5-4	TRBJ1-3	CASSLDGVSGNTIYF	TGTGCCAGCAGCTTGGATGGGGTCTCTGGAAACACCATATATTTT
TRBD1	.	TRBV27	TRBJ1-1	CASSLPDRDEAFF	TGTGCCAGCAGTTTACCAGACAGGGATGAAGCTTTCTTT
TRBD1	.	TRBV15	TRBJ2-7	CATSRGSGTGDNEQYF	TGTGCCACCAGCAGGGGATCCGGGACAGGGGACAACGAGCAGTACTTC
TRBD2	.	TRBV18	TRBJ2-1	CASSPNYSGGQDNEQFF	TGTGCCAGCTCACCGAATTATAGCGGGGGCCAAGACAATGAGCAGTTCTTC
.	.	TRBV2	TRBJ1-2	CASSDVGESYGYTF	TGTGCCAGCAGTGATGTAGGGGAGAGCTATGGCTACACCTTC
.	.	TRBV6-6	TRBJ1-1	CASSHSPLEGGHTEAFF	TGTGCCAGCAGTCATAGCCCCCTGGAGGGGGGCCACACTGAAGCTTTCTTT
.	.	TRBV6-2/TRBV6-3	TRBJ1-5	CASSSWARGGIQPQHF	TGTGCCAGCAGTTCTTGGGCCAGGGGAGGAATTCAGCCCCAGCATTTT
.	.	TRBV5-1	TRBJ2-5	CASSLGGGRGSQETQYF	TGCGCCAGCAGCTTAGGTGGGGGAAGGGGATCCCAAGAGACCCAGTACTTC
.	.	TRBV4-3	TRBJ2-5	CASSQGLGAGETQYF	TGCGCCAGCAGCCAAGGGCTCGGGGCGGGGGAGACCCAGTACTTC
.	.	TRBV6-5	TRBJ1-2	CASTGRGRGYGYTF	TGTGCCAGCACAGGGCGGGGCAGGGGCTATGGCTACACCTTC
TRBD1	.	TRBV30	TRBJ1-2	CAWSPGTGDYGYTF	TGTGCCTGGAGTCCCGGGACAGGGGACTATGGCTACACCTTC
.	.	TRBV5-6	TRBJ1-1	CASSAYGLRNTEAFF	TGTGCCAGCAGCGCCTACGGGCTTAGGAACACTGAAGCTTTCTTT
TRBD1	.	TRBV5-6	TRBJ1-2	CASQTGAEGYTF	TGTGCCAGCCAGACAGGGGCGGAGGGCTACACCTTC
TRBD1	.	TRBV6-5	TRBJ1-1	CASRGEDYDPEAFF	TGTGCCTCCAGGGGGGAAGACTACGATCCTGAAGCTTTCTTT
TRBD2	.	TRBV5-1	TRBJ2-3	CASSFSRGGQADTQYF	TGCGCCAGCAGCTTTTCGCGGGGGGGCCAGGCAGATACGCAGTATTTT
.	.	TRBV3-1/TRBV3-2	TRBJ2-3	CASSQGGGSLWDTQYF	TGTGCCAGCAGCCAAGGAGGGGGGTCTCTTTGGGATACGCAGTATTTT
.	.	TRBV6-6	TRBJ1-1	CASRAPSDLNTEAFF	TGTGCCAGCAGGGCGCCATCGGACCTGAACACTGAAGCTTTCTTT
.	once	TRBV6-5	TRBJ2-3	CALGGRGTDTQYF	TGTGCCCTGGGGGGAAGGGGCACAGATACGCAGTATTTT
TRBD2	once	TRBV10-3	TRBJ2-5	CAISEGLAGPGGDQTQYF	TGTGCCATCAGTGAAGGACTAGCGGGGCCCGGGGGGGACCAGACCCAGTACTTC
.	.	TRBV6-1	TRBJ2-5	CASREGGVLATQYF	TGTGCCAGCAGGGAAGGTGGGGTCCTGGCGACCCAGTACTTC
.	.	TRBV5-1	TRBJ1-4	CASSLREANEKLFF	TGCGCCAGCAGCTTGAGGGAGGCTAATGAAAAACTGTTTTTT
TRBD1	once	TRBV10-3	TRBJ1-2	CATSNRDRFANYGYTF	TGTGCCACCTCAAACCGGGACAGGTTCGCTAACTATGGCTACACCTTC
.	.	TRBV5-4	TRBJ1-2	CASSYTDRNYGYTF	TGTGCCAGCAGCTACACTGACAGGAACTATGGCTACACCTTC
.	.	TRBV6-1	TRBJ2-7	CASRGGKHEQYF	TGTGCCAGCAGAGGGGGGAAACACGAGCAGTACTTC
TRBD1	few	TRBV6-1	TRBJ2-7	CASSAGRDSTFYEQYF	TGTGCCAGCAGTGCTGGCCGGGACAGTACCTTCTACGAGCAGTACTTC
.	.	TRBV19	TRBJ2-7	CASSIGAGDSYEQYF	TGTGCCAGTAGTATTGGGGCAGGGGACTCCTACGAGCAGTACTTC
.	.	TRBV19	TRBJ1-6	CASSSARSPSPLHF	TGTGCCAGTAGTTCGGCCAGGAGCCCTTCACCCCTCCACTTT
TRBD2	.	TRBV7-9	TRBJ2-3	CASSSRERGPSTDTQYF	TGTGCCAGCAGCTCTCGCGAGCGGGGTCCTAGCACAGATACGCAGTATTTT
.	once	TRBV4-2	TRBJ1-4	CASSLGSGTEAEKLFF	TGTGCCAGCAGCCTAGGTTCCGGGACCGAGGCTGAAAAACTGTTTTTT
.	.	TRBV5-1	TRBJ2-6	CASSVGPAAGANVLTF	TGCGCCAGCAGCGTCGGACCGGCTGCTGGGGCCAACGTCCTGACTTTC
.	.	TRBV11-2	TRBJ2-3	CASSSVPDTQYF	TGTGCCAGCAGCTCCGTTCCAGATACGCAGTATTTT
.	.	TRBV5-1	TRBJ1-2	CASSLDSPEGGYTF	TGCGCCAGCAGCTTGGATAGCCCCGAAGGAGGCTACACCTTC
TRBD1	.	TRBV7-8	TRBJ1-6	CASSRTGGDSPLHF	TGTGCCAGCAGCAGGACAGGGGGCGATTCACCCCTCCACTTT
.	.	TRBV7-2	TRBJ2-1	CASSLAGGPYNEQFF	TGTGCCAGCAGCTTAGCGGGGGGGCCCTACAATGAGCAGTTCTTC
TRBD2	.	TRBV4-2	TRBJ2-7	CASSQVTGGPYEQYF	TGTGCCAGCAGCCAAGTAACGGGGGGACCTTACGAGCAGTACTTC
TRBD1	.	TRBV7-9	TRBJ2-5	CASSLDRAETQYF	TGTGCCAGCAGCTTGGACAGGGCAGAGACCCAGTACTTC
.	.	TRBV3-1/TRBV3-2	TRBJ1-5	CASSQLSNQPQHF	TGTGCCAGCAGCCAACTCAGCAATCAGCCCCAGCATTTT
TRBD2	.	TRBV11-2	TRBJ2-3	CASSLDSSGGASDTQYF	TGTGCCAGCAGCTTAGATTCCAGCGGGGGGGCTTCAGATACGCAGTATTTT
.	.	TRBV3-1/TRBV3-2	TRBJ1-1	CASSPRGERAEAFF	TGTGCCAGCAGCCCCCGGGGCGAAAGGGCTGAAGCTTTCTTT
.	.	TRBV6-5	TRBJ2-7	CASGPGAEQYF	TGTGCCAGTGGCCCAGGGGCCGAGCAGTACTTC
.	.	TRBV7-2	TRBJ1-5	CASSLRGALNQPQHF	TGTGCCAGCAGCTTAAGAGGGGCCCTCAATCAGCCCCAGCATTTT
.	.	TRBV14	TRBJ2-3	CASKQGSTDTQYF	TGTGCCAGCAAACAGGGTAGCACAGATACGCAGTATTTT
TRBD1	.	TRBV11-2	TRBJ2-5	CASSSSTADRVETQYF	TGTGCCAGCAGCTCCTCCACCGCGGACAGGGTGGAGACCCAGTACTTC
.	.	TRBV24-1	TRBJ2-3	CATSDGQDSTDTQYF	TGTGCCACCAGTGATGGCCAGGATAGCACAGATACGCAGTATTTT
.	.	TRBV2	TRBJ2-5	CASSRDGQETQYF	TGTGCCAGCAGTAGGGACGGACAAGAGACCCAGTACTTC
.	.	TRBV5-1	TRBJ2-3	CASSRGTLDTQYF	TGCGCCAGCAGCCGAGGGACCCTGGATACGCAGTATTTT
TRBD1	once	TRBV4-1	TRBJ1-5	CASSMDRVGNQPQHF	TGCGCCAGCAGCATGGACAGGGTGGGTAATCAGCCCCAGCATTTT